This TCR beta chain was observed in a study of blood T cell repertoires in COVID-19. Study-wide background: The samples span acute and convalescent COVID-19 from the United States, Italy and Spain. From T cells, B-cell-depleted T cells, or PBMCs came the material, which was cDNA or gDNA.

As processed by the authors: How many nucleated cells were present was estimated from reference gene primer amplification. Profiling relied on immunoSEQ multiplex PCR, and the TCRdb table lists in-frame clones only, not all of them. V, J and clone size reflect that table, while D and trimming were determined from the DNA. The profile shows 250,000 to 300,000 clones, about 90% of them singletons. Losses at the gene ends were 3 bases for V and 5 bases for J; bases not matched to a gene: 8. Germline assignment: CDR1 LGHNA and CDR2 YSLEER. CDR3 length: 15 amino acids. Sequenced material: peripheral blood. The receptor comes from a woman between 45 and 65 years old who had recovered from COVID-19. The J gene is TRBJ1-1, the V gene TRBV4-3, with 8 bases fitting TRBD1. The CDR3 DNA follows: TGCGCCAGCAGCCAGGGCGACAGGGGACATACTGAAGCTTTCTTT. Residues: CASSQGDRGHTEAFF.